The 20 T cell receptor beta chains below come from one sample, sequenced in a study of cytomegalovirus exposure and HLA in healthy donors (dated by TCRdb to about 2017). The library relied on the immunoSEQ multiplex PCR assay. The multiplex PCR relied on a mix of 60 forward primers for TCR Vbeta segments and 13 reverse primers for TCR Jbeta segments. TCRdb took over this immuneACCESS table, retaining in-frame rearrangements with V and J assigned. Such tables are incomplete; in checked studies, under half of the missing clones stem from an unresolved V gene, and the remainder is unexplained. In all, the sample holds around 68,000 clones, and about 70% of those were seen once. Of the sample, 9.5% to 13% falls within the top ten clones. Material: PBMCs. The receptor set was obtained from a woman between 25 and 40 years old in good health and CMV-seronegative.

This clone was detected a few times. This chain links TRBV14 with TRBJ2-3, with 10 bases identical to TRBD2. Germline lookup yields CDR1 SGHDN and CDR2 FVKESK. The V and J ends lost 6 bases and 4 bases, in that order; junction bases with no gene match: 7. This CDR3 has 15 residues. CDR3 sequence: CASSTLAGLADTQYF. The DNA for the CDR3 is TGTGCCAGCAGTACACTAGCGGGGTTGGCAGATACGCAGTATTTT.

The table lists this clone with many counts. V and J are TRBV2 and TRBJ2-2; D gene uncertain. Per the germline V gene, CDR1 is SNHLY and CDR2 is FYNNEI. V lost 5 bases to trimming and J lost 3 bases, with 10 bases between them. CDR3 length: 14 amino acids. This chain's CDR3 is CASSIIQYTGELFF. CDR3 in DNA: TGTGCCAGCAGTATAATACAGTACACCGGGGAGCTGTTTTTT.

In this sample, this clone turned up a few times. The chain uses TRBV7-9 and TRBJ2-3; maybe TRBD1 (5 bases). V shed 4 bases and J shed 5 bases, with 16 bases lying between them. The CDR3 runs 15 residues. Germline V gene sequence: CDR1 SEHNR, CDR2 FQNEAQ (reference sequence). In DNA form, the CDR3 reads TGTGCCAGCAGCTCGGTATGGGGCGGTGGAGATACGCAGTATTTT. It encodes CASSSVWGGGDTQYF.

The chain combines TRBV5-1 with TRBJ2-7, with TRBD1 matching over 7 bases. The CDR3 has 16 residues. Germline trimming cut 4 bases from V and 1 base from J; bases unmatched to any gene: 11. In germline, CDR1 is SGHRS, CDR2 YFSETQ. CDR3 coding DNA: TGCGCCAGCAGCCTTCTGGGCACAGGGGATTCCTACGAGCAGTACTTC. This codes for CASSLLGTGDSYEQYF.

The CDR3 is CASSLSEGLGGYEQYF. The CDR3 bases are TGTGCCAGCAGTTTATCCGAGGGCCTGGGGGGCTACGAGCAGTACTTC. The rearrangement joins TRBV28 to TRBJ2-7; tentative D call: TRBD2 (6 bases). There are 16 residues in the CDR3. CDR1 and CDR2 (germline): MDHEN, SYDVKM. Trimming pared 1 base from V and 3 bases from J, leaving 16 bases between.

The V gene is TRBV27, the J gene TRBJ1-5, with a tentative D call TRBD1 (6 bases). Per the germline V gene, CDR1 is MNHEY and CDR2 is SMNVEV (reference sequence). V was shortened by 2 bases and J by 4 bases, with 15 bases between the two germline ends. The CDR3 contains 16 residues. CDR3 region: CASSLGAGARNQPQHF. The DNA of the CDR3 is TGTGCCAGCAGTTTAGGGGCAGGGGCAAGGAATCAGCCCCAGCATTTT.

The chain combines TRBV5-4 with TRBJ1-5, with 8 bases fitting TRBD1. CDR1 and CDR2 (germline): SGHNT, YYREEE (reference sequence). This CDR3 region has 16 residues. V was pared by 0 bases and J by 5 bases, with 7 bases of the junction left unmatched. The CDR3 loop reads CASSLGGQVNHQPQHF. The CDR3, as DNA: TGTGCCAGCAGCTTGGGGGGACAGGTGAATCATCAGCCCCAGCATTTT.

The V gene is TRBV7-9, the J gene TRBJ1-1; D possibly corresponds to TRBD1 (5 bases). Trimming pared 1 base from V and 4 bases from J, leaving 13 bases between. The germline CDR1 and CDR2 sequences are SEHNR and FQNEAQ (reference sequence). This CDR3 contains 15 residues. The CDR3 region is CASSLVMGPTTEAFF. Written as DNA, the CDR3 is TGTGCCAGCAGCTTAGTTATGGGGCCGACCACTGAAGCTTTCTTT.

The chain combines TRBV5-4 with TRBJ2-2, with TRBD2 as a possible D gene (6 bases). The V gene's germline CDR1 is SGHNT and CDR2 YYREEE (reference sequence). Trimming removed 5 bases from V and 7 bases from J, with 15 bases in between. This CDR3 is 14 amino acids long. CDR3 DNA: TGTGCCAGCAGGACGACCTTGGGGGGCGGGGAGCTGTTTTTT. Its translation is CASRTTLGGGELFF.

V usage is TRBV4-1 and J usage is TRBJ2-3, with TRBD2 matching over 8 bases. Germline values: CDR1 MGHRA, CDR2 YSYEKL. This CDR3 has 16 amino acids. The V and J ends lost 3 bases and 1 base, in that order; junction bases with no gene match: 6. The CDR3 is CASSHGGGLGTDTQYF. Written as DNA, the CDR3 is TGCGCCAGCAGCCATGGCGGGGGGCTGGGCACAGATACGCAGTATTTT.

The rearrangement joins TRBV29-1 to TRBJ2-7; 11 bases agree with TRBD2. V lost 3 bases, J lost 2 bases, and 6 bases stayed unmatched. CDR3 length: 15 amino acids. CDR1 SQVTM and CDR2 ANQGSEA come from the germline V gene. The CDR3 region has the DNA TGCAGCGTTGAGCTAGCGGGGGGCCCCACCTACGAGCAGTACTTC. Translating it yields CSVELAGGPTYEQYF.

V and J are TRBV29-1 and TRBJ2-3; TRBD1 agrees at 8 bases. CDR1 and CDR2 (germline): SQVTM, ANQGSEA. J lost 3 bases, V lost 6 bases, and 5 bases had no gene match. The CDR3 consists of 13 residues. The CDR3 coding sequence is TGCAGCGTAGCCCGACAGGGGACAGATACGCAGTATTTT. Its protein is CSVARQGTDTQYF.

V usage is TRBV10-3 and J usage is TRBJ2-7; possibly TRBD1 for D (6 bases). The CDR3 extends over 14 amino acids. Germline CDR1 and CDR2: ENHRY and SYGVKD. The germline V and J ends were trimmed by 0 bases and 2 bases, with 8 bases remaining between them. The DNA of the CDR3 is TGTGCCATCAGTGAGTCCGGACAGACCTACGAGCAGTACTTC. It yields the protein CAISESGQTYEQYF.

The V gene is TRBV7-2, the J gene TRBJ1-1; 7 nucleotides agree with TRBD1. The CDR3 spans 14 residues. Germline CDR1 and CDR2: SGHTA and FQGNSA. V lost 0 bases, J lost 3 bases, and 1 base stayed unmatched. The CDR3 loop reads CASSLAGQHTEAFF. In DNA form, the CDR3 reads TGTGCCAGCAGCTTAGCGGGACAGCACACTGAAGCTTTCTTT.

This clone came up a few times. This chain links TRBV6-1 with TRBJ1-5, with TRBD1 matching 9 bases. The CDR3 sequence is 15 residues long. Germline-derived CDR1 and CDR2 are MNHNS and SASEGT. Trimming removed 2 bases from V and 6 bases from J; junction bases left unmatched: 5. The CDR3 nucleotides read TGTGCCAGCAGTGAATGGACAGGGGAAGGTCAGCCCCAGCATTTT. It specifies CASSEWTGEGQPQHF.

The chain has TRBV6-5 and TRBJ2-3; D is undetermined. V lost 0 bases to trimming and J lost 1 base, with 8 bases between them. The CDR3 extends over 15 amino acids. Looked up from germline, CDR1 is MNHEY and CDR2 is SVGAGI. In nucleotides, the CDR3 is TGTGCCAGCAGTTACTCGAGGTTCGGCACAGATACGCAGTATTTT. Its translation: CASSYSRFGTDTQYF.

This clone has more than one count but fewer than ten. The chain employs TRBV2 and TRBJ1-6, with D tentatively TRBD1 (6 bases). The V and J ends lost 6 bases and 7 bases respectively, with 22 bases between them. The length of the CDR3 is 17 residues. Germline loops: CDR1 SNHLY, CDR2 FYNNEI. CDR3 protein: CASSPGQQGPRNSPLHF. As DNA, the CDR3 is TGTGCCAGCAGCCCAGGGCAGCAGGGGCCGAGAAATTCACCCCTCCACTTT. Drawing the rest from reference TRBV2 and TRBJ1-6, the complete variable domain is EPEVTQTPSHQVTQMGQEVILRCVPISNHLYFYWYRQILGQKVEFLVSFYNNEISEKSEIFDDQFSVERPDGSNFTLKIRSTKLEDSAMYFCASSPGQQGPRNSPLHFGNGTRLTVT.

This clone turned up a few times. The chain is built from TRBV7-3 and TRBJ1-5, with TRBD1 as a possible D gene (5 bases). V was shortened by 4 bases and J by 5 bases, with 9 bases between the two germline ends. The CDR3 runs to 13 residues. Germline V gene data show CDR1 as SGHTA and CDR2 as FQGTGA. The CDR3 DNA follows: TGTGCCAGCAGCTCGGCCAGGGATCAGCCCCAGCATTTT. This gives the protein CASSSARDQPQHF. The whole variable domain, filled in from reference TRBV7-3 and TRBJ1-5, reads GAGVSQTPSNKVTEKGKYVELRCDPISGHTALYWYRQSLGQGPEFLIYFQGTGAADDSGLPNDRFFAVRPEGSVSTLKIQRTERGDSAVYLCASSSARDQPQHFGDGTRLSIL.

This clone has just a few counts. The V and J genes are TRBV5-4 and TRBJ2-2, with 13 bases aligning to TRBD2. The CDR3 is made up of 17 amino acids. The V gene end was trimmed by 4 bases and the J gene end by 4 bases; junction bases not matched to a gene: 7. Germline V gene lookup returns CDR1 SGHNT and CDR2 YYREEE (reference sequence). The CDR3, as DNA: TGTGCCAGCAGCGATAGACTAGCGGGGGGCAGCACCGGGGAGCTGTTTTTT. Translated: CASSDRLAGGSTGELFF.

This chain uses TRBV7-2 with TRBJ1-2; D perhaps matches TRBD1 (5 bases). Trimming removed 5 bases from V and 8 bases from J, with 21 bases in between. CDR3 size: 15 residues. CDR1 and CDR2 from the germline V gene are SGHTA and FQGNSA. CDR3 sequence (DNA): TGTGCCAGCAGCACCACTCGGGGGGGAGTTAAAGGCTACACCTTC. Its translation: CASSTTRGGVKGYTF.